One and the same sample provided the 5 T cell receptor beta chains below, sequenced in a study of cytomegalovirus exposure and HLA in healthy donors. Primers included in the PCR were 60 Vbeta and 13 Jbeta primers. Measured with immunoSEQ multiplex PCR; TCRdb has only the in-frame clones, and not every one. The repertoire holds fewer than 200,000 clones, approximately 80% seen once, with roughly 0.82% in the top ten. The sample consisted of PBMCs. Receptor source: a female donor in good health and CMV-seronegative.

The V and J genes are TRBV4-1 and TRBJ1-2, with D tentatively TRBD1 (6 bases). V lost 2 bases and J lost 4, with 11 bases in between. The CDR3 runs to 14 residues. Germline values: CDR1 MGHRA, CDR2 YSYEKL. Here the CDR3 DNA reads TGCGCCAGCAGCCAAAACAGGGTAGGCTATGGCTACACCTTC. Its translation is CASSQNRVGYGYTF.

On this clone: Other DNA sequences of this sample code for an identical CDR3. The chain links TRBV10-3 to TRBJ1-1; D is perhaps TRBD1 (5 bases). Germline-derived CDR1 and CDR2 are ENHRY and SYGVKD. V dropped 0 bases and J dropped 5 bases, with 10 bases sitting between them. This CDR3 contains 14 residues. The CDR3 nucleotides read TGTGCCATCAGTGAGTCGCAGGGAAGAACTGAAGCTTTCTTT. Its translation is CAISESQGRTEAFF.

The V and J genes are TRBV10-3 and TRBJ1-1, with TRBD1 matching 11 bases. V was pared by 10 bases and J by 0 bases, with 7 bases of the junction left unmatched. Germline assignment: CDR1 ENHRY and CDR2 SYGVKD. This CDR3 comprises 15 residues. CDR3 loop: CASGQGATMNTEAFF. CDR3 nucleotide sequence: TGTGCCAGCGGACAGGGGGCTACCATGAACACTGAAGCTTTCTTT.

This chain links TRBV28 with TRBJ1-3; 7 positions agree with TRBD1. J was trimmed by 0 bases and V by 0 bases; bases with no gene match: 5. The V gene's germline CDR1 is MDHEN and CDR2 SYDVKM. The CDR3 consists of 17 residues. The CDR3 sequence is CASSLWATGVSGNTIYF. DNA for the CDR3: TGTGCCAGCAGTTTATGGGCCACAGGGGTCTCTGGAAACACCATATATTTT.

The rearrangement joins TRBV6-4 to TRBJ2-2; 9 positions match TRBD1. CDR1 is MRHNA, CDR2 SNTAGT, per germline. V shed 3 bases and J 6 bases; nucleotides not matched to a gene: 8. The CDR3 runs to 16 residues. CDR3 DNA: TGTGCCAGCAGTGAGGGGACAGGGTCCGACCCCGGGGAGCTGTTTTTT. It yields the protein CASSEGTGSDPGELFF.